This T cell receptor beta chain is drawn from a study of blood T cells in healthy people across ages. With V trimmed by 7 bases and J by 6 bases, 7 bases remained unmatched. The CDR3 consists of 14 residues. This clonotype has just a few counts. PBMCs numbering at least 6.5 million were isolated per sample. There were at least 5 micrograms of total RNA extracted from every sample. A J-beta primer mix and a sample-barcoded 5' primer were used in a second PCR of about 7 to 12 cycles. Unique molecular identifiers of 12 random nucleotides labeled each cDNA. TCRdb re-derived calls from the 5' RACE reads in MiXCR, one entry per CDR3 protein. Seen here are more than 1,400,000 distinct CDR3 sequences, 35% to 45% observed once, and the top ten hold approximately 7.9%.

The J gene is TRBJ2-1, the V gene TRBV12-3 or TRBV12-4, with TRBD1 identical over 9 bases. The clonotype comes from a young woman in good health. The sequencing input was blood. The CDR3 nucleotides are TGTGCCAGCACCACGACAGGGGGTGGCAATGAGCAGTTCTTC. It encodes CASTTTGGGNEQFF.